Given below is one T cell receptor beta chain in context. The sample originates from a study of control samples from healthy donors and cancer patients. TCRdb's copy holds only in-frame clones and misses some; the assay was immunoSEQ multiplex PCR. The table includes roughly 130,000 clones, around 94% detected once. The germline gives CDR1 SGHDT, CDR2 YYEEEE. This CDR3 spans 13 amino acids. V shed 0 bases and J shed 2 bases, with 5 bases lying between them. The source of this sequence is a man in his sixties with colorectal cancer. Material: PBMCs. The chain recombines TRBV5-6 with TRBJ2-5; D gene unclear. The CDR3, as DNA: TGTGCCAGCAGCTTGGCATTTCAAGAGACCCAGTACTTC. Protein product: CASSLAFQETQYF. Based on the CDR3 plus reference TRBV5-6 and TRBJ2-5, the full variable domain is DAGVTQSPTHLIKTRGQQVTLRCSPKSGHDTVSWYQQALGQGPQFIFQYYEEEERQRGNFPDRFSGHQFPNYSSELNVNALLLGDSALYLCASSLAFQETQYFGPGTRLLVL.